A selection of T cell receptor beta chains follows, all from one sample in a study of identical twins. TCRdb recomputed calls from the 5' RACE reads with MiXCR, one row per CDR3 protein. The profile shows about 240,000 distinct CDR3 sequences, about 12% of them singletons. This same sample was also part of a study on yellow fever vaccine responses in identical twins.

The sample taken for sequencing was memory (CD45RO+) T cells sorted from blood. The receptor source for this set is a woman in her late teens or twenties in good health. Each CDR3 is given with its conserved first and last residue. D genes are given only for firm matches. Clone size is given for some rows only: seen once, a few or many times, or a class if the clone is expanded.

d_gene: -; v_gene: TRBV12-3/TRBV12-4; j_gene: TRBJ1-5; abundance: many; CDR3nt: TGTGCCAGCAATCAAGGGGGAGGTCAGCCCCAGCATTTT; CDR3aa: CASNQGGGQPQHF
d_gene: -; v_gene: TRBV7-2; j_gene: TRBJ2-3; abundance: -; CDR3nt: TGTGCCAGCAGCTTATTCGGAGAGTTCACAGATACGCAGTATTTT; CDR3aa: CASSLFGEFTDTQYF
d_gene: TRBD2; v_gene: TRBV29-1; j_gene: TRBJ2-7; abundance: medium-sized; CDR3nt: TGCAGCGTTGAAGAGAGGACTAGCGGGAGTGAGGAGCAGTACTTC; CDR3aa: CSVEERTSGSEEQYF
d_gene: TRBD1; v_gene: TRBV12-3/TRBV12-4; j_gene: TRBJ2-4; abundance: many; CDR3nt: TGTGCCAGCAGTTTTGGGACAGGAAACATTCAGTACTTC; CDR3aa: CASSFGTGNIQYF
d_gene: TRBD1; v_gene: TRBV12-3/TRBV12-4; j_gene: TRBJ1-2; abundance: many; CDR3nt: TGTGCCAGCAGTCCAACCGGGACAGCAAGGGTGTTGACGGGCTACACCTTC; CDR3aa: CASSPTGTARVLTGYTF
d_gene: -; v_gene: TRBV29-1; j_gene: TRBJ1-6; abundance: few; CDR3nt: TGCAGCGTTGCTAGCTCCTATAATTCACCCCTCCACTTT; CDR3aa: CSVASSYNSPLHF
d_gene: TRBD2; v_gene: TRBV13; j_gene: TRBJ2-1; abundance: -; CDR3nt: TGTGCCAGCAGCTATAGCGGGAGGGCTCTCTATGAGCAGTTCTTC; CDR3aa: CASSYSGRALYEQFF
d_gene: -; v_gene: TRBV20-1; j_gene: TRBJ1-1; abundance: few; CDR3nt: TGCAGTGCTCAACACAGCGGGAACACTGAAGCTTTCTTT; CDR3aa: CSAQHSGNTEAFF
d_gene: TRBD1; v_gene: TRBV6-4; j_gene: TRBJ2-2; abundance: many; CDR3nt: TGTGCCAGCAAAGATCCAGAAGGGGGCGAAGGGGCCGGGGAGCTGTTTTTT; CDR3aa: CASKDPEGGEGAGELFF
d_gene: -; v_gene: TRBV7-9; j_gene: TRBJ2-7; abundance: few; CDR3nt: TGTGCCAGCAGCCCGCCGGGACGGACCTACGAGCAGTACTTC; CDR3aa: CASSPPGRTYEQYF
d_gene: -; v_gene: TRBV29-1; j_gene: TRBJ1-1; abundance: many; CDR3nt: TGCAGCGTTGTGGGGGGGTTCTTAAGCGCTGAAGCTTTCTTT; CDR3aa: CSVVGGFLSAEAFF
d_gene: -; v_gene: TRBV12-3/TRBV12-4; j_gene: TRBJ2-4; abundance: few; CDR3nt: TGTGCCAGCAGTTTAGCGCAAAAGGCCCAGTACTTC; CDR3aa: CASSLAQKAQYF
d_gene: TRBD2; v_gene: TRBV28; j_gene: TRBJ2-1; abundance: few; CDR3nt: TGTGCCAGCCTCAACCGAGCGGGGGGATACAATGAGCAGTTCTTC; CDR3aa: CASLNRAGGYNEQFF
d_gene: TRBD1; v_gene: TRBV19; j_gene: TRBJ2-2; abundance: -; CDR3nt: TGTGCCAGTAGGCCACGGCCGGGACAGTTGGCCGGGGAGCTGTTTTTT; CDR3aa: CASRPRPGQLAGELFF
d_gene: -; v_gene: TRBV5-1; j_gene: TRBJ2-2; abundance: few; CDR3nt: TGCGCCAGCAGCTTTAGGGGTATCGGGGAGCTGTTTTTT; CDR3aa: CASSFRGIGELFF
d_gene: -; v_gene: TRBV7-6; j_gene: TRBJ1-1; abundance: few; CDR3nt: TGTGCCAGCAGCACCTCCGGGGTGAACACTGAAGCTTTCTTT; CDR3aa: CASSTSGVNTEAFF
d_gene: -; v_gene: TRBV18; j_gene: TRBJ2-1; abundance: -; CDR3nt: TGTGCCAGCTCACCATTGGGGAGTGAGCAGTTCTTC; CDR3aa: CASSPLGSEQFF
d_gene: -; v_gene: TRBV12-3/TRBV12-4; j_gene: TRBJ2-7; abundance: few; CDR3nt: TGTGCCAGCAGTTACCGACAGACGTCCTACGAGCAGTACTTC; CDR3aa: CASSYRQTSYEQYF
d_gene: -; v_gene: TRBV29-1; j_gene: TRBJ1-1; abundance: few; CDR3nt: TGCAGCGCCACCGAGGGGCTGAACACTGAAGCTTTCTTT; CDR3aa: CSATEGLNTEAFF
d_gene: -; v_gene: TRBV6-2/TRBV6-3; j_gene: TRBJ2-1; abundance: few; CDR3nt: TGTGCCAGCAGTTACCAAACCGCCCCCCCCTACAATGAGCAGTTCTTC; CDR3aa: CASSYQTAPPYNEQFF
d_gene: TRBD1; v_gene: TRBV12-3/TRBV12-4; j_gene: TRBJ1-2; abundance: -; CDR3nt: TGTGCCAGCAGTTTAGTTTCCGGGACAGGGGGCAGGTATGGCTACACCTTC; CDR3aa: CASSLVSGTGGRYGYTF